Below, 22 T cell receptor beta chains from the same sample are listed, as sequenced in a study of OX40 agonist ivuxolimab in advanced cancers. Libraries were prepared by immunoSEQ multiplex PCR; TCRdb keeps only in-frame clonotypes and omits some of them. The data show under 20,000 clones, over 55% seen once. This specimen consisted of CD4+ or CD8+ T cells sorted from blood, obtained in a trial of the OX40 agonist ivuxolimab. The source of these receptors is an adult with an advanced solid tumor such as melanoma, head and neck, liver or kidney cancer.

This clone was found once. This sequence joins TRBV7-3 and TRBJ1-2, with a possible D match to TRBD1 (6 bases). The V and J ends lost 1 base and 8 bases respectively, with 11 bases between them. The CDR3 is 13 amino acids. Germline CDR1 and CDR2: SGHTA and FQGTGA. CDR3 residues: CASSLIGGEGYTF. CDR3 nucleotides: TGTGCCAGCAGCTTAATTGGGGGCGAAGGCTACACCTTC.

This clone was seen more than once but under ten times. V and J are TRBV4-1 and TRBJ1-3; D uncertain. V was shortened by 1 base and J by 4 bases, with 20 bases between the two germline ends. Germline V gene lookup returns CDR1 MGHRA and CDR2 YSYEKL. This CDR3 is 18 amino acids long. Here the CDR3 reads CASSQAALGQDIGNTIYF. For the CDR3, the DNA is TGCGCCAGCAGCCAAGCGGCGTTAGGTCAGGATATCGGAAACACCATATATTTT.

The CDR3 sequence: CASRVGPGAETQYF. The CDR3 bases are TGCGCCAGCAGAGTGGGCCCAGGTGCAGAGACCCAGTACTTC. The rearrangement uses TRBV4-1 and TRBJ2-5; D is undetermined. Trimming left V 6 bases short and J 4 bases short, with 15 bases between. The CDR3 extends over 14 amino acids. Germline loops: CDR1 MGHRA, CDR2 YSYEKL.

By share, this clone ranks as medium-sized. The chain uses TRBV30 and TRBJ2-5; D not certain. V was trimmed by 5 bases and J by 2 bases, leaving 6 bases between them. Per the germline V gene, CDR1 is GTSNPN and CDR2 is SVGIG (reference sequence). This CDR3 is 11 amino acids long. As DNA, the CDR3 is TGTGCCTGGTTCAGACAAGAGACCCAGTACTTC. Translated: CAWFRQETQYF.

The rearrangement links TRBV5-6 to TRBJ1-2; no clear D gene. Trimming removed 3 bases at V and 5 bases at J, with 8 bases between. CDR1 and CDR2 (germline): SGHDT, YYEEEE. The CDR3 is 12 amino acids. The CDR3 reads CASSSVRYGYTF. CDR3 coding DNA: TGTGCCAGCAGCTCCGTGAGGTATGGCTACACCTTC.

This clone came up a few times. The rearrangement joins TRBV5-1 to TRBJ2-7; no clear D. Deletions cut 4 bases from V and 5 bases from J, with 19 bases between. The CDR3 length is 15 residues. In germline, CDR1 is SGHRS, CDR2 YFSETQ. The CDR3 region is CASSPRMGANNEQYF. For the CDR3, the DNA is TGCGCCAGCAGCCCCCGGATGGGTGCAAACAACGAGCAGTACTTC.

The rearrangement uses TRBV10-2 and TRBJ2-2; D gene unclear. Germline CDR1 is WSHSY and CDR2 is SAAADI. The CDR3 extends over 11 amino acids. The germline V and J ends were trimmed by 7 bases and 6 bases, with 6 bases remaining between them. CDR3 sequence reads: CASTDSGELFF. The CDR3 region has the DNA TGCGCCAGCACGGATTCCGGGGAGCTGTTTTTT.

This clone was recorded only once. The chain uses TRBV6-1 and TRBJ2-7; TRBD1 matches 7 bases. Germline CDR1 reads MNHNS; CDR2 reads SASEGT. This CDR3 is built from 15 residues. Losses at the gene ends were 4 bases for V and 3 bases for J; bases not matched to a gene: 9. CDR3 nucleotides: TGTGCCAGCAGTGCAACGGGGACAGCCCTCTACGAGCAGTACTTC. Its translation: CASSATGTALYEQYF.

This clone was recorded a few times. The chain uses TRBV18 and TRBJ2-1; 12 bases are shared with TRBD1. CDR3 length equals 15 residues. Germline assignment: CDR1 KGHSH and CDR2 LQKENI. V shed 3 bases and J 9 bases; nucleotides not matched to a gene: 6. This CDR3 reads CASSPRDRGRLEQFF. Here the CDR3 DNA reads TGTGCCAGCTCACCCCGGGACAGGGGGCGACTTGAGCAGTTCTTC.

This CDR3 is CASSPEIKLRGGASAGELFF. The CDR3 DNA reads TGTGCCAGCAGCCCAGAGATCAAACTACGCGGGGGGGCGTCGGCCGGGGAGCTGTTTTTT. The V and J genes are TRBV9 and TRBJ2-2; 9 nucleotides agree with TRBD2. The germline CDR1 and CDR2 sequences are SGDLS and YYNGEE. This CDR3 contains 20 residues. Trimming cost V 4 bases and J 6 bases; bases outside gene matches: 22. Supplemented by reference TRBV9 and TRBJ2-2, the full variable domain reads DSGVTQTPKHLITATGQRVTLRCSPRSGDLSVYWYQQSLDQGLQFLIQYYNGEERAKGNILERFSAQQFPDLHSELNLSSLELGDSALYFCASSPEIKLRGGASAGELFFGEGSRLTVL.

This rearrangement joins TRBV4-1 to TRBJ2-1, with TRBD2 matching 9 bases. Germline V gene sequence: CDR1 MGHRA, CDR2 YSYEKL. After removal of 4 bases from V and 0 bases from J, the junction contained 7 bases not matched to a gene. CDR3 length: 17 residues. The CDR3: CASSRSGGSSSYNEQFF. In DNA, the CDR3 is TGCGCCAGCAGCCGTAGCGGGGGCTCGAGCTCCTACAATGAGCAGTTCTTC.

The chain links TRBV4-1 to TRBJ2-3; D not resolved. Germline V CDR1 and CDR2: MGHRA, YSYEKL. V was shortened by 4 bases and J by 6 bases, with 14 bases between the two germline ends. The CDR3 loop spans 14 amino acids. CDR3 region: CASSRGGLTDTQYF. The CDR3 nucleotides read TGCGCCAGCAGCCGCGGCGGCCTCACGGATACGCAGTATTTT.

The chain joins TRBV13 to TRBJ2-3; perhaps D is TRBD1 or TRBD2 (6 bases each). This CDR3 spans 14 amino acids. V gave up 5 bases and J gave up 2 bases, with 11 bases separating them. CDR1 and CDR2 from the germline V gene are PRHDT and FYEKMQ (reference sequence). This CDR3 reads CASSIRGPTDTQYF. The CDR3 DNA follows: TGTGCCAGCAGCATTCGGGGGCCCACAGATACGCAGTATTTT. Combining the CDR3 with reference TRBV13 and TRBJ2-3 gives the whole variable domain AAGVIQSPRHLIKEKRETATLKCYPIPRHDTVYWYQQGPGQDPQFLISFYEKMQSDKGSIPDRFSAQQFSDYHSELNMSSLELGDSALYFCASSIRGPTDTQYFGPGTRLTVL.

This clone ranks as medium-sized. The chain joins TRBV7-9 to TRBJ1-2; maybe TRBD1 (5 bases). This CDR3 is built from 13 residues. V lost 2 bases, J lost 6 bases, and 10 bases lay in between. Looked up from germline, CDR1 is SEHNR and CDR2 is FQNEAQ (reference sequence). This chain's CDR3 is CASSLSQGDGYTF. CDR3 coding DNA: TGTGCCAGCAGCTTATCCCAGGGCGATGGCTACACCTTC.

The V gene is TRBV4-1, the J gene TRBJ2-7, with 8 bases identical to TRBD1. The germline gives CDR1 MGHRA, CDR2 YSYEKL. J lost 4 bases, V lost 1 base, and 0 bases had no gene match. This CDR3 comprises 13 residues. CDR3 sequence reads: CASSQGTGYEQYF. In DNA form, the CDR3 reads TGCGCCAGCAGCCAAGGGACAGGGTACGAGCAGTACTTC.

CDR3 region: CASSTGTSGGHYNEQFF. CDR3 nucleotides: TGTGCCAGCAGCACTGGGACTAGCGGGGGGCACTACAATGAGCAGTTCTTC. This sequence joins TRBV7-6 and TRBJ2-1; 15 bases agree with TRBD2. This CDR3 is 17 amino acids long. The V gene end was trimmed by 5 bases and the J gene end by 3 bases; junction bases not matched to a gene: 5. Germline lookup yields CDR1 SGHVS and CDR2 FNYEAQ.

In its sample, this clone is medium-sized (0.01 to 0.1%). The genes are TRBV11-1 and TRBJ1-1; TRBD1 matches at 7 bases. Trimming removed 3 bases from V and 4 bases from J; junction bases left unmatched: 8. In germline, CDR1 is SGHAT, CDR2 FQDESV (reference sequence). This CDR3 region has 15 residues. The CDR3 sequence is CASSFGRAGGTEAFF. Written as DNA, the CDR3 is TGTGCCAGCAGCTTCGGCCGGGCAGGGGGCACTGAAGCTTTCTTT.

The V gene is TRBV5-6, the J gene TRBJ2-1; 7 nucleotides match TRBD2. Germline trimming cut 0 bases from V and 14 bases from J; bases unmatched to any gene: 5. Germline-derived CDR1 and CDR2 are SGHDT and YYEEEE. This CDR3 has 12 residues. The CDR3 nucleotides are TGTGCCAGCAGCTTGGGGGCGGGGGTAGAGTTCTTC. It is translated as CASSLGAGVEFF.

The chain is built from TRBV27 and TRBJ1-4, with 8 bases lining up with TRBD1. The CDR3 consists of 14 residues. Germline trimming cut 6 bases from V and 7 bases from J; bases unmatched to any gene: 7. Per the germline V gene, CDR1 is MNHEY and CDR2 is SMNVEV (reference sequence). Here the CDR3 DNA reads TGTGCCAGCAGACAGGGGGTTTCCAGTGAAAAACTGTTTTTT. Translation: CASRQGVSSEKLFF.

The chain employs TRBV7-9 and TRBJ2-1; 12 bases agree with TRBD2. The germline V gene has CDR1 SEHNR and CDR2 FQNEAQ (reference sequence). The CDR3 is 16 residues long. Unmatched junction bases numbered 15, after V lost 4 bases and J lost 14 bases. CDR3 bases: TGTGCCAGCAGCTCCATACTAGCGGGGGGTTTTTTCTCGAAGTTCTTC. It translates to CASSSILAGGFFSKFF.

This clone was detected only once. The genes are TRBV4-1 and TRBJ2-7, with a possible D match to TRBD2 (6 bases). CDR3 size: 13 residues. V was clipped by 4 bases and J by 7 bases, with 14 bases between them. Germline V CDR1 and CDR2: MGHRA, YSYEKL. The CDR3 DNA sequence: TGCGCCAGCAGCCCGCTCGCGGGGTGGGAGCAGTACTTC. Translating it yields CASSPLAGWEQYF.

V and J are TRBV5-4 and TRBJ2-7; no firm D call. The germline CDR1 and CDR2 sequences are SGHNT and YYREEE (reference sequence). CDR3 length: 13 residues. The germline V and J ends were trimmed by 2 bases and 6 bases, with 12 bases remaining between them. The CDR3 loop is CASSLGSASEQYF. The CDR3 nucleotides read TGTGCCAGCAGCTTAGGCAGCGCAAGCGAGCAGTACTTC.